This TCR beta chain was sequenced during a study of T cell changes during pregnancy in multiple sclerosis. The germline V gene has CDR1 SGHRS and CDR2 YFSETQ. Trimming at V came to 1 base and at J to 6 bases, leaving 11 bases not matched to a gene. The CDR3 runs 17 residues. Using immunoSEQ multiplex PCR, the repertoire was profiled, and TCRdb retains in-frame clones only, with some absent. In the table there are more than 80,000 clones, about 90% of which are singletons. The sequence came from a female donor with multiple sclerosis, enrolled in a pregnancy study. V is TRBV5-1 and J is TRBJ2-3; 10 bases are shared with TRBD2. The sequencing used peripheral blood, collected before pregnancy. The CDR3 DNA is TGCGCCAGCAGCTTGCAACTAGCGGGATCTCTGATGGATACGCAGTATTTT. This encodes CASSLQLAGSLMDTQYF. The whole variable domain, filled in from reference TRBV5-1 and TRBJ2-3, reads KAGVTQTPRYLIKTRGQQVTLSCSPISGHRSVSWYQQTPGQGLQFLFEYFSETQRNKGNFPGRFSGRQFSNSRSEMNVSTLELGDSALYLCASSLQLAGSLMDTQYFGPGTRLTVL.